This T cell receptor (beta chain) is from a study of T cells in Graves' hyperthyroidism and ophthalmopathy. The ends were cut back, 8 bases at V and 0 bases at J, with 15 bases in the middle. Germline V gene data show CDR1 as MDHEN and CDR2 as SYDVKM. The CDR3 extends over 15 amino acids. This clonotype was observed at least ten times. Researchers amplified the TCR beta CDR3 regions from RNA transcripts. HTBI primers were employed in a first-round RT-PCR of the TCR CDR3. TCRdb passed the multiplex PCR reads through MiXCR, listing each CDR3 protein once. The sample consists of about 700,000 distinct CDR3 sequences, roughly 15% of them appearing once.

This sequence was found in a woman under 30 with Graves' hyperthyroidism. The rearrangement uses TRBV28 and TRBJ2-3; D is perhaps TRBD1 (6 bases). The sequencing input was blood. CDR3 amino acids: CASRRGGSSTDTQYF. The CDR3 region has the DNA TGTGCCAGCCGCCGAGGGGGATCTAGCACAGATACGCAGTATTTT.